This T cell receptor beta chain was found in a study of T cell responses to AZD1222 COVID-19 vaccine. About this clone: Its antigen is unidentified.

Findings and caveats of the study: At baseline, just a handful of AZD1222 recipients tested seropositive. White British donors predominated, females outnumbered males, and clonal diversity was possibly underestimated.

Sequencing was performed with immunoSEQ multiplex PCR; in TCRdb, only in-frame clones are kept and a portion is missing. The sample records more than 100,000 clones, 85% to 90% being singletons. CDR1 is MDHEN and CDR2 is SYDVKM in the germline V gene. Trimming took off 3 bases at V and 1 base at J, with 16 bases between the two ends. The CDR3 loop spans 17 amino acids. The sequenced sample was peripheral blood, obtained on day 0 of AZD1222 vaccination. The TCR originated in an adult in good health. The chain combines TRBV28 with TRBJ1-5; possibly TRBD1 for D (6 bases). The CDR3 sequence is CASSFGGRRASNQPQHF. In nucleotides, the CDR3 is TGTGCCAGCAGTTTCGGGGGGCGGAGGGCCAGCAATCAGCCCCAGCATTTT.